The sequence of this T cell receptor beta chain was determined in a study of tumor and adjacent non-tumor tissue in lung cancer. Study-wide background: Histology: under 15 adenocarcinoma, a couple of squamous cell carcinoma, 1 small cell lung cancer. Aged roughly 30 to 85 years, patients included roughly ten men and 4 to 6 women with stage I to III disease. Samples averaged roughly 4.2 million productive TCRbeta reads each.

Study observations and caveats: Tumor repertoires had a smaller top 100 clone share than normal lung.

The germline V gene has CDR1 MNHNS and CDR2 SASEGT. With 3 bases removed from V and 3 bases from J, the gap between germline ends came to 15 bases. The CDR3 covers 15 residues. Ten or more counts support this clonotype. As yet, its antigen is unknown. RNA was extracted from bulk tissue without any cell sorting. TCRbeta libraries were built with three rounds of nested PCR, modified from ARM-PCR. TCRdb called the multiplex PCR reads again in MiXCR, with one record for every CDR3 protein. The sample has approximately 79,000 distinct CDR3 sequences; 72% are singletons. This clonotype was sampled from a woman in her forties with non-small cell lung cancer. The material sequenced was lung tumor tissue. V and J are TRBV6-1 and TRBJ2-7; tentatively, D is TRBD1 (5 bases). DNA of the CDR3: TGTGCCAGCAGTGAGCAGGGTGGATACATCTACGAGCAGTACTTC. Encoded protein: CASSEQGGYIYEQYF.